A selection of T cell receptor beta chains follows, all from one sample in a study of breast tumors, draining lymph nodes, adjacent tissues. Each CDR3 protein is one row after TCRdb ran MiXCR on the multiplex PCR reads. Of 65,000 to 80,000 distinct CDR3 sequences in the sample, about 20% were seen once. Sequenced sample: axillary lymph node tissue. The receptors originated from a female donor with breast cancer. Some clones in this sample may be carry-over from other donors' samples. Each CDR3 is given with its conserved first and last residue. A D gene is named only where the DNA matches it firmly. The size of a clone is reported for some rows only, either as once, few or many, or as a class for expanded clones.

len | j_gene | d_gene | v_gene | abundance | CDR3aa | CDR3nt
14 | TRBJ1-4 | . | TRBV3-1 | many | CASSPNLLEEKLFF | TGTGCCAGCAGCCCCAACCTTCTCGAGGAAAAACTGTTTTTT
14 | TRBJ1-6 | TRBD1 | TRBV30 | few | CAWSAGTGGMSLHF | TGTGCCTGGAGCGCCGGGACAGGGGGTATGTCCCTCCACTTT
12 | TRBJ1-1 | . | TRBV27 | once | CASKTGNTEAFF | TGTGCCAGCAAGACAGGGAACACTGAAGCTTTCTTT
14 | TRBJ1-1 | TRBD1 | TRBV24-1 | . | CATRGTGESTEAFF | TGTGCCACCCGAGGGACAGGGGAGAGCACTGAAGCTTTCTTT
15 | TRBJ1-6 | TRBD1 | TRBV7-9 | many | CASSAGQGMNSPLHF | TGTGCCAGCAGCGCGGGACAGGGGATGAATTCACCCCTCCACTTT
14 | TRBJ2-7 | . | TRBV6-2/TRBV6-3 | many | CASSRGGSSYEQYF | TGTGCCAGCAGCCGGGGAGGTAGCTCCTACGAGCAGTACTTC
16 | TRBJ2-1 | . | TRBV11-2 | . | CASSPTDSGSYNEQFF | TGTGCCAGCAGCCCTACCGATAGCGGCTCCTACAATGAGCAGTTCTTC
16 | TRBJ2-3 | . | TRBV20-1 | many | CSARDVRTTSTDTQYF | TGCAGTGCTAGAGATGTGCGGACGACCAGCACAGATACGCAGTATTTT
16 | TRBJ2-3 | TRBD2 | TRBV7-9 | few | CASSPGLAGVADTQYF | TGTGCCAGCAGCCCCGGACTAGCGGGAGTGGCAGATACGCAGTATTTT
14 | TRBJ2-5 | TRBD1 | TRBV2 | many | CASRNGQGQETQYF | TGTGCCAGCAGAAACGGACAGGGCCAAGAGACCCAGTACTTC
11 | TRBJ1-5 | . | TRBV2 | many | CASNFRGPQHF | TGTGCCAGCAATTTCCGGGGGCCCCAGCATTTT
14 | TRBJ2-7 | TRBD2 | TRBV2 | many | CASSVAGGFTEQYF | TGTGCCAGCAGTGTAGCGGGAGGGTTTACCGAGCAGTACTTC
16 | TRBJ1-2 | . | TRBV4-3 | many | CASSQDLGLTGYGYTF | TGCGCCAGCAGCCAAGATCTGGGGCTTACCGGCTATGGCTACACCTTC
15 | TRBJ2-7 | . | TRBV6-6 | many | CASTPSHSGPYEQYF | TGTGCCAGCACCCCCAGCCATAGCGGCCCCTACGAGCAGTACTTC
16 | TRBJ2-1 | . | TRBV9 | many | CASSPPGVADYNEQFF | TGTGCCAGCAGTCCCCCGGGGGTAGCGGACTACAATGAGCAGTTCTTC
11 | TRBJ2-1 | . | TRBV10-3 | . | CAISGNNEQFF | TGTGCCATCAGCGGGAACAATGAGCAGTTCTTC
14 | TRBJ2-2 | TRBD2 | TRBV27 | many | CASSSGLAGGELFF | TGTGCCAGCAGTTCGGGACTAGCAGGAGGGGAGCTGTTTTTT
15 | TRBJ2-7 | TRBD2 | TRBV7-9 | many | CASSSFSGSVYEQYF | TGTGCCAGCAGCTCCTTTAGCGGGAGCGTCTACGAGCAGTACTTC
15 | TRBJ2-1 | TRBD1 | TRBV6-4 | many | CASSPGQGSYNEQFF | TGTGCCAGCAGTCCAGGACAGGGGTCGTACAATGAGCAGTTCTTC
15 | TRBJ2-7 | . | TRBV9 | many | CASSVEPGVTREQYF | TGTGCCAGCAGCGTAGAACCGGGGGTTACACGCGAGCAGTACTTC
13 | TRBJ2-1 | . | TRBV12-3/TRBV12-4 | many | CASRTNPTSEQFF | TGTGCCAGCAGAACTAATCCCACTAGTGAGCAGTTCTTC
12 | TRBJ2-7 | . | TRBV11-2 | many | CASSSAIDEQYF | TGTGCCAGCAGCTCCGCCATCGACGAGCAGTACTTC
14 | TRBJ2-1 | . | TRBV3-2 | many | CASRASGPYNEQFF | TGTGCCAGCAGGGCTAGCGGGCCGTACAATGAGCAGTTCTTC
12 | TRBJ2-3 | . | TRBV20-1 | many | CSASLQPDTQYF | TGCAGTGCTAGTCTACAACCAGATACGCAGTATTTT
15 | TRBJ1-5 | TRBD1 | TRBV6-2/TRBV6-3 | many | CASRTGAGDNQPQHF | TGTGCCAGCAGGACAGGGGCCGGGGACAATCAGCCCCAGCATTTT
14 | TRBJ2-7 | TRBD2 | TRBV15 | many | CATSKLAGGYEQYF | TGTGCCACCAGCAAACTAGCGGGGGGCTACGAGCAGTACTTC
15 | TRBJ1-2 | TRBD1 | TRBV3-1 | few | CASSPSGDSPYGYTF | TGTGCCAGCAGCCCCTCCGGGGACAGTCCCTATGGCTACACCTTC
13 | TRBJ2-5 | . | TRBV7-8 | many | CASSLGGRETQYF | TGTGCCAGCAGCCTAGGAGGGCGTGAGACCCAGTACTTC
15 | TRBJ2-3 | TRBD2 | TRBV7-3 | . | CASSRIAGGADTQYF | TGTGCCAGCAGTCGAATAGCGGGCGGGGCAGATACGCAGTATTTT
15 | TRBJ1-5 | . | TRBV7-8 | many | CASSALGNSNQPQHF | TGTGCCAGCAGCGCCCTTGGGAATAGCAATCAGCCCCAGCATTTT
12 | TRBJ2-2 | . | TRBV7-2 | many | CASSFSAGELFF | TGTGCCAGCAGCTTTTCAGCCGGGGAGCTGTTTTTT
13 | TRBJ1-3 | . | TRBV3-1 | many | CASSQVPGNTIYF | TGTGCCAGCAGCCAAGTCCCAGGAAACACCATATATTTT
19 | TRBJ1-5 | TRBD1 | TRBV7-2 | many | CASSLGYRDRVVSNQPQHF | TGTGCCAGCAGCTTAGGTTACCGGGACAGGGTTGTAAGCAATCAGCCCCAGCATTTT
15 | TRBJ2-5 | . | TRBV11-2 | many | CASSRAVTDQETQYF | TGTGCCAGCAGCCGGGCGGTGACTGATCAAGAGACCCAGTACTTC
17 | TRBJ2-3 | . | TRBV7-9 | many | CASSLGGLTPYTDTQYF | TGTGCCAGCAGCTTAGGCGGACTAACTCCCTACACAGATACGCAGTATTTT
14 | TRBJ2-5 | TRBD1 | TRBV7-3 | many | CASSSQGRGETQYF | TGTGCCAGCAGCTCACAGGGGCGCGGGGAGACCCAGTACTTC
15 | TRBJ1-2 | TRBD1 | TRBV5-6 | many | CASSNRDRDSYGYTF | TGTGCCAGCAGCAACCGGGACAGGGATTCATATGGCTACACCTTC
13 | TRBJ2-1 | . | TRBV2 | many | CASTRGFYNEQFF | TGTGCCAGCACTAGGGGGTTCTACAATGAGCAGTTCTTC
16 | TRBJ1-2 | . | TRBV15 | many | CATSRDKRQVNYGYTF | TGTGCCACCAGCAGAGATAAGCGACAGGTTAACTATGGCTACACCTTC
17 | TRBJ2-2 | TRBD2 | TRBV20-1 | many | CSARDLSGGRDTGELFF | TGCAGTGCTAGAGATCTGTCGGGCGGGAGGGACACCGGGGAGCTGTTTTTT
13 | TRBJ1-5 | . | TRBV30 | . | CAWSVRGNQPQHF | TGTGCCTGGAGTGTACGGGGGAATCAGCCCCAGCATTTT
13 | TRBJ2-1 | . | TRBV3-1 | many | CASSPRAVVNQFF | TGTGCCAGCAGCCCGCGAGCGGTGGTAAATCAGTTCTTC
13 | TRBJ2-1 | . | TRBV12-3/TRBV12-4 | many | CASSRTAYNEQFF | TGTGCCAGCAGTAGGACAGCCTACAATGAGCAGTTCTTC
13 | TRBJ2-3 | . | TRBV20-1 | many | CSATTPGTDTQYF | TGCAGTGCCACGACTCCTGGCACAGATACGCAGTATTTT
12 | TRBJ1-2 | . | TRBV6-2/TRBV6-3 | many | CASSLGVGGYTF | TGTGCCAGCAGTTTGGGTGTCGGTGGCTACACCTTC
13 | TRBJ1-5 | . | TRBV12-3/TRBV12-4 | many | CASRREGNQPQHF | TGTGCCAGCAGGAGGGAAGGCAATCAGCCCCAGCATTTT
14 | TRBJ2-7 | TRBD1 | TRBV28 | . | CASSSGQGSYEQCF | TGTGCCAGCAGTTCGGGACAGGGGAGCTACGAGCAGTGCTTC
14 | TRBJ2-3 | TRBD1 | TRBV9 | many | CASSAGQLTDTQYF | TGTGCCAGCAGCGCGGGACAGTTGACAGATACGCAGTATTTT
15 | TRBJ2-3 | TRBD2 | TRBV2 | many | CASKVTSGETDTQYF | TGTGCCAGCAAGGTGACTAGCGGGGAGACAGATACGCAGTATTTT
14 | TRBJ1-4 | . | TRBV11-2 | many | CASSSPGPWEKLFF | TGTGCCAGCAGCTCCCCCGGTCCGTGGGAAAAACTGTTTTTT
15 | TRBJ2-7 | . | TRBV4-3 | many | CASSQGSLGSYEQYF | TGCGCCAGCAGCCAAGGGTCCCTGGGGTCCTACGAGCAGTACTTC